The 19 T cell receptor beta chains presented below share a single source sample, sequenced in a study of blood T cells in healthy people across ages. The authors ran a second PCR of roughly 6 to 12 cycles using a sample-barcoded 5' primer and a J-beta primer mix. Using its own MiXCR run on the 5' RACE reads, TCRdb lists one record per CDR3 protein. The data contain under 1,000,000 distinct CDR3 sequences, less than 60% of them seen just once; the ten biggest clones take up 15% to 20%. The sample was blood. The receptor set was obtained from an older man in good health.

The chain employs TRBV20-1 and TRBJ1-1, with 7 bases matching TRBD1. The V segment lost 4 bases and the J segment 1 base; nucleotides outside the gene matches: 9. This CDR3 has 15 amino acids. The germline gives CDR1 DFQATT, CDR2 SNEGSKA (reference sequence). CDR3 coding DNA: TGCAGTGCTAACCCAGCAGGGGGGACGAACACTGAAGCTTTCTTT. Translated, it gives CSANPAGGTNTEAFF.

Points on this clonotype: One base away lies a much larger clone, so this may be a sequencing read error. The CDR3 coding sequence is TGTGCCAGCGGCCCAAGACAGGGCGGGGGAACCCAGTACTTC. It is translated as CASGPRQGGGTQYF. J is TRBJ2-7 and V is TRBV7-2; D may correspond to TRBD1 or TRBD2 (7 bases each). Germline V gene sequence: CDR1 SGHTA, CDR2 FQGNSA. Deletions cut 8 bases from V and 10 bases from J, with 24 bases between. The CDR3 is 14 residues long.

The chain is built from TRBV5-1 and TRBJ2-7; 8 bases align to TRBD1. The germline V gene has CDR1 SGHRS and CDR2 YFSETQ. J gave up 6 bases and V 4 bases, and 15 bases lay outside the gene matches. There are 16 residues in the CDR3. The chain's CDR3 is CASSPMGGQASSEQYF. In DNA form, the CDR3 reads TGCGCCAGCAGCCCGATGGGGGGACAGGCCTCCAGCGAGCAGTACTTC. Combining the CDR3 with reference TRBV5-1 and TRBJ2-7 gives the whole variable domain KAGVTQTPRYLIKTRGQQVTLSCSPISGHRSVSWYQQTPGQGLQFLFEYFSETQRNKGNFPGRFSGRQFSNSRSEMNVSTLELGDSALYLCASSPMGGQASSEQYFGPGTRLTVT.

J is TRBJ1-4 and V is TRBV4-3; 10 bases are a match to TRBD1. From germline, CDR1 is LGHNA and CDR2 YSLEER. This CDR3 spans 16 amino acids. V was pared by 0 bases and J by 8 bases, with 6 bases of the junction left unmatched. CDR3 loop: CASSQDGGTGEEKLFF. CDR3 DNA sequence: TGCGCCAGCAGCCAAGATGGGGGGACAGGGGAAGAAAAACTGTTTTTT.

This chain joins TRBV28 and TRBJ2-7, with 12 nucleotides matching TRBD2. The CDR3 is 19 residues long. After removal of 7 bases from V and 2 bases from J, the junction contained 18 bases not matched to a gene. Looked up from germline, CDR1 is MDHEN and CDR2 is SYDVKM. CDR3 region: CASNHRPYSSGRATYEQYF. CDR3 bases: TGTGCCAGCAACCACAGGCCGTACTCTAGCGGGAGGGCCACCTACGAGCAGTACTTC. The full variable domain, in which reference TRBV28 and TRBJ2-7 provide the parts outside the CDR3, is DVKVTQSSRYLVKRTGEKVFLECVQDMDHENMFWYRQDPGLGLRLIYFSYDVKMKEKGDIPEGYSVSREKKERFSLILESASTNQTSMYLCASNHRPYSSGRATYEQYFGPGTRLTVT.

The rearrangement joins TRBV5-1 to TRBJ2-3; no clear D. From germline, CDR1 is SGHRS and CDR2 YFSETQ. V was cut by 2 bases and J by 0 bases, with 7 bases left in between. This CDR3 is built from 14 residues. CDR3 in DNA: TGCGCCAGCAGCTTTTTTGACAGCACAGATACGCAGTATTTT. This translates into CASSFFDSTDTQYF.

The chain links TRBV20-1 to TRBJ2-7; 13 bases fit TRBD2. The junction had 4 bases not matched to a gene; V was cut back by 5 bases and J by 3 bases. From germline, CDR1 is DFQATT and CDR2 SNEGSKA (reference sequence). This CDR3 is built from 14 residues. The DNA of the CDR3 is TGCAGTGCTCTCGGGACTAGCGGGAACTACGAGCAGTACTTC. Protein: CSALGTSGNYEQYF.

The V and J genes are TRBV29-1 and TRBJ1-5, with D perhaps matching TRBD1 (6 bases). Germline V lookup: CDR1 SQVTM, CDR2 ANQGSEA. V lost 6 bases to trimming and J lost 5 bases, with 17 bases between them. The CDR3 spans 14 residues. The CDR3 is CSVGLGGDDQPQHF. The CDR3 DNA is TGCAGCGTCGGACTGGGGGGCGACGATCAGCCCCAGCATTTT. The entire variable domain, with the rest obtained from reference TRBV29-1 and TRBJ1-5, is as follows: SAVISQKPSRDICQRGTSLTIQCQVDSQVTMMFWYRQQPGQSLTLIATANQGSEATYESGFVIDKFPISRPNLTFSTLTVSNMSPEDSSIYLCSVGLGGDDQPQHFGDGTRLSIL.

This rearrangement joins TRBV6-5 to TRBJ2-3, with TRBD1 matching 8 bases. CDR3 length: 15 residues. Germline V gene sequence: CDR1 MNHEY, CDR2 SVGAGI. The junction had 10 bases not matched to a gene; V was cut back by 6 bases and J by 5 bases. The CDR3 loop is CASRSTGGPVDTQYF. In DNA, the CDR3 is TGTGCCAGCAGGTCTACAGGGGGTCCAGTAGATACGCAGTATTTT.

This chain links TRBV20-1 with TRBJ2-5; 7 bases agree with TRBD2. Germline assignment: CDR1 DFQATT and CDR2 SNEGSKA (reference sequence). The V segment lost 5 bases and the J segment 5 bases; nucleotides outside the gene matches: 8. The CDR3 has 13 residues. In nucleotides, the CDR3 is TGCAGTGCTGGGGGACTAAGGGAGGAGACCCAGTACTTC. Amino acids: CSAGGLREETQYF.

This clonotype was seen repeatedly, ten times or more. The rearrangement links TRBV12-3 or TRBV12-4 to TRBJ2-5, with D maybe TRBD2 (5 bases). The CDR3 runs to 14 residues. V was trimmed by 5 bases and J by 9 bases, leaving 19 bases between them. The CDR3 DNA follows: TGTGCCAGCAGTCCCGCCCCTTCAACGAGGGCCCAGTACTTC. It specifies CASSPAPSTRAQYF.

V usage is TRBV25-1 and J usage is TRBJ1-6; 7 nucleotides line up with TRBD1. Trimming cost V 1 base and J 9 bases; bases outside gene matches: 9. The germline gives CDR1 MGHDK, CDR2 SYGVNS. The length of the CDR3 is 16 residues. The CDR3 region has the DNA TGTGCCAGCAGTGAATTGGTTCAGGGGGTTAGTTCACCCCTCCACTTT. Translating it yields CASSELVQGVSSPLHF.

This chain uses TRBV20-1 with TRBJ2-2, with D possibly called TRBD1 or TRBD2 (5 bases each). This CDR3 is 14 amino acids long. Trimming took 3 bases from V and 6 from J, leaving 14 bases between them. Per the germline V gene, CDR1 is DFQATT and CDR2 is SNEGSKA (reference sequence). Here the CDR3 reads CSASSGTTPGELFF. CDR3 bases: TGCAGTGCTAGTTCCGGGACCACACCCGGGGAGCTGTTTTTT.

This clonotype appeared once. The chain couples TRBV10-3 to TRBJ1-4; D uncertain. The V gene's germline CDR1 is ENHRY and CDR2 SYGVKD. The CDR3 totals 13 residues. The ends were cut back, 6 bases at V and 4 bases at J, with 9 bases in the middle. The CDR3 DNA is TGTGCCATCAGCCCCCTTAATAATGAAAAACTGTTTTTT. This codes for CAISPLNNEKLFF.

The table lists this clonotype with a few counts. The genes are TRBV20-1 and TRBJ2-5; 7 bases agree with TRBD2. The CDR3 totals 15 residues. The germline CDR1 and CDR2 sequences are DFQATT and SNEGSKA (reference sequence). Germline trimming cut 0 bases from V and 2 bases from J; bases unmatched to any gene: 6. The CDR3 bases are TGCAGTGCTAGAGATCCTCGGCGGGGGCAAGAGACCCAGTACTTC. Translation: CSARDPRRGQETQYF.

The V call is TRBV5-1, the J call TRBJ1-6; 8 bases are a match to TRBD1. Germline CDR1 SGHRS, CDR2 YFSETQ. This CDR3 has 15 residues. Trimming removed 0 bases from V and 10 bases from J; junction bases left unmatched: 6. DNA for the CDR3: TGCGCCAGCAGCTTGGTCAGGGGGCAAGGATCACCCCTCCACTTT. This encodes CASSLVRGQGSPLHF. Full variable domain (missing parts from reference TRBV5-1 and TRBJ1-6): KAGVTQTPRYLIKTRGQQVTLSCSPISGHRSVSWYQQTPGQGLQFLFEYFSETQRNKGNFPGRFSGRQFSNSRSEMNVSTLELGDSALYLCASSLVRGQGSPLHFGNGTRLTVT.

This clonotype was detected a few times. The CDR3 is CASTPQGATYEQYF. DNA of the CDR3: TGTGCCAGCACCCCACAGGGGGCCACCTACGAGCAGTACTTC. V gene TRBV12-3 or TRBV12-4 combines with J gene TRBJ2-7, with 9 bases identical to TRBD1. This CDR3 has 14 amino acids. V trimming: 7 bases; J trimming: 2 bases; junction bases outside the gene matches: 6.

This clonotype came up a few times. CDR3 DNA: TGCAGTGCTACACCGACTAGCGGGAGGGCCGGAGATACGCAGTATTTT. The encoded protein is CSATPTSGRAGDTQYF. The genes are TRBV20-1 and TRBJ2-3; 14 bases align to TRBD2. CDR1 is DFQATT and CDR2 is SNEGSKA in the germline V gene (reference sequence). The CDR3 runs to 16 residues. With V trimmed by 4 bases and J by 5 bases, 8 bases remained unmatched.

V gene TRBV29-1 combines with J gene TRBJ1-2; the match to TRBD1 covers 8 bases. The V gene end was trimmed by 4 bases and the J gene end by 8 bases; junction bases not matched to a gene: 12. The germline V gene has CDR1 SQVTM and CDR2 ANQGSEA. This CDR3 region has 14 residues. In nucleotides, the CDR3 is TGCAGCGTTGGCCATCAGGGGGCCCTCCGAGGCTACACCTTC. As protein: CSVGHQGALRGYTF.